These 7 T cell receptor beta chains originate from one sample sequenced in a study of OX40 agonist ivuxolimab in advanced cancers. Preparation of the library involved the immunoSEQ multiplex PCR assay. Here the immuneACCESS table is served through TCRdb, limited to in-frame sequences with V and J called. Missing clones are a known gap in these copies; in checked studies unresolved V genes cover under half, and the rest lacks a known reason. Counted in this sample were 62,000 or so clones; about 90% of them appeared once. The ten largest clonotypes hold about 5.6% of the sample. Material: CD4+ or CD8+ T cells sorted from blood, obtained in a trial of the OX40 agonist ivuxolimab. The receptors derive from an adult with an advanced solid tumor such as melanoma, head and neck, liver or kidney cancer.

The V gene is TRBV6-6, the J gene TRBJ2-2, with D tentatively TRBD1 (5 bases). V lost 6 bases and J lost 4, with 12 bases in between. This CDR3 spans 14 amino acids. Germline V CDR1 and CDR2: MNHNY, SVGAGI (reference sequence). CDR3 nucleotides: TGTGCCAGCAGCCCTTTTAGGGGCACCGGGGAGCTGTTTTTT. Encoded protein: CASSPFRGTGELFF.

The V call is TRBV9, the J call TRBJ2-5; 9 nucleotides line up with TRBD1. Germline V gives CDR1 SGDLS, CDR2 YYNGEE. V was pared by 0 bases and J by 5 bases, with 8 bases of the junction left unmatched. CDR3 length: 16 residues. The CDR3 here is CASSVGPGQGHETQYF. CDR3 DNA sequence: TGTGCCAGCAGCGTAGGGCCCGGACAGGGGCACGAGACCCAGTACTTC.

Concerning this clone: This specimen includes other DNA sequences encoding the same CDR3. This chain uses TRBV7-8 with TRBJ2-2; perhaps TRBD1 as D (5 bases). Between the trimmed V and J ends, which lost 6 bases and 6 bases, there was a span of 20 bases. Per germline, CDR1 SGHVS and CDR2 FQNEAQ. The CDR3 consists of 16 residues. The CDR3 DNA reads TGTGCCAGCAGGAAAACTGGGCAGGGTGGGGCCGGGGAGCTGTTTTTT. Residues: CASRKTGQGGAGELFF. Full variable domain (rest looked up from reference TRBV7-8 and TRBJ2-2): GAGVSQSPRYKVAKRGQDVALRCDPISGHVSLFWYQQALGQGPEFLTYFQNEAQLDKSGLPSDRFFAERPEGSVSTLKIQRTQQEDSAVYLCASRKTGQGGAGELFFGEGSRLTVL.

The sample holds one count of this clone. The J gene is TRBJ2-5, the V gene TRBV5-4, with 8 bases fitting TRBD2. The CDR3 totals 14 residues. In germline, CDR1 is SGHNT, CDR2 YYREEE (reference sequence). V dropped 4 bases and J dropped 1; count of bases not matched to a gene: 3. CDR3 sequence (DNA): TGTGCCAGCAGCCCCGGGGGGGTCCAAGAGACCCAGTACTTC. Its protein product is CASSPGGVQETQYF.

The rearrangement joins TRBV27 to TRBJ2-1; 7 bases are shared with TRBD1. The CDR3 runs to 14 residues. Unmatched junction bases numbered 10, after V lost 8 bases and J lost 6 bases. Germline CDR1 reads MNHEY; CDR2 reads SMNVEV (reference sequence). The CDR3 coding sequence is TGTGCCAGCTGCACCGGGACAGCGGTCAATGAGCAGTTCTTC. This encodes CASCTGTAVNEQFF.

V and J are TRBV19 and TRBJ2-7, with TRBD1 matching 8 bases. The CDR3 runs to 17 residues. CDR1 is LNHDA, CDR2 SQIVND, per germline (reference sequence). After removal of 1 base from V and 0 bases from J, the junction contained 8 bases not matched to a gene. CDR3 nucleotides: TGTGCCAGTAGTATAGGGACAGGGTCCGGGAGCTCCTACGAGCAGTACTTC. Translation gives CASSIGTGSGSSYEQYF.

V is TRBV7-6 and J is TRBJ2-2, with 9 nucleotides matching TRBD2. CDR1 is SGHVS and CDR2 is FNYEAQ in the germline V gene. The CDR3 contains 15 residues. The junction had 3 bases not matched to a gene; V was cut back by 0 bases and J by 7 bases. The CDR3 DNA reads as TGTGCCAGCAGCTTAGCTCTAGCGGGGCACGGGGAGCTGTTTTTT. This gives the protein CASSLALAGHGELFF.